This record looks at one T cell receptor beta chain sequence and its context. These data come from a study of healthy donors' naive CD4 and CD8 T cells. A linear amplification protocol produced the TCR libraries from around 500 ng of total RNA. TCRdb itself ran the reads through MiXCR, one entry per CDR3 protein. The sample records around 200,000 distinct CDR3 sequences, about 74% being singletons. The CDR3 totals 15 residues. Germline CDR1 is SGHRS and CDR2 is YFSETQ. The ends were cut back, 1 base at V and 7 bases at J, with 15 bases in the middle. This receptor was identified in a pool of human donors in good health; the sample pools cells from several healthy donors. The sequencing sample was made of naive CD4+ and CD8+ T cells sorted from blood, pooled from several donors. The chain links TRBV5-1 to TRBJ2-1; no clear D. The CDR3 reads CASSLTLEGRNEQFF. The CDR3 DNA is TGCGCCAGCAGCTTGACCCTGGAAGGGCGGAATGAGCAGTTCTTC.